These 2 T cell receptor beta chains were sequenced from one sample in a study of tissue T cells after allogeneic stem cell transplantation. Time point described: mouse harvest day 7 after allogeneic transplant. Tail vein injection delivered 10^7 T-cell-depleted bone marrow cells and 10^6 splenic CD5+ T cells. The method was immunoSEQ multiplex PCR; TCRdb's version includes in-frame clones alone and lacks a portion of them. The data show about 11,000 clones, with around two fifths seen just once and less than 2% held by the top ten. Sequences were obtained from skin. The source is a female BALB/c mouse given C57BL/6 T cells with graft-versus-host disease after an allogeneic hematopoietic cell transplant.

This clone was seen only a few times. Germline and genes: mouse. Read data end 1 residue before the CDR3 end; the end is taken from the germline J gene. The chain links TRBV12-2 to TRBJ2-7, with 12 bases identical to TRBD2. CDR3 length: 15 residues. V gave up 2 bases and J gave up 4 bases; unmatched junction bases: 5. Germline CDR1 SGHLS, CDR2 HYDKME. CDR3 DNA (partial): TGTGCCAGCTCTCATCCGGGACTGGGGGGTTATGAACAGTAC. It codes for CASSHPGLGGYEQY. The entire CDR3 is CASSHPGLGGYEQYF. Full variable domain (remainder filled in from reference TRBV12-2 and TRBJ2-7): NSGVVQSPRYIIKGKGERSILKCIPISGHLSVAWYQQTQGQELKFFIQHYDKMERDKGNLPSRFSVQQFDDYHSEMNMSALELEDSAVYFCASSHPGLGGYEQYFGPGTRLTVL.

As for this clone: Gene names and germline match the mouse. The CDR3 goes on 1 residue after the read ends, and that part is filled in from the germline J gene. This chain connects TRBV23 to TRBJ2-4; whether TRBD2, the table's D call, matches the DNA was not checked. The CDR3 loop spans 14 amino acids. Germline lookup yields CDR1 KGHTA and CDR2 FQNQQP. Incomplete CDR3 DNA: TGCTCCAGCAGTCTCCGACTGGATGGGAACACCTTGTAC. This encodes CSSSLRLDGNTLY. The entire CDR3 reads CSSSLRLDGNTLYF.